In its sample, the clone carrying this T cell receptor beta chain was seen a few times. Its cognate antigen is unknown. The sample comes from a study of CD8 T cell repertoires and HIV-1 epitope variants. About the study: Control wells had CMV/EBV/flu peptides, negative Ebola AY9, or no peptide. Epitopes were three Gag families plus Nef HW9 and YT9. The baseline condition was 1M T cells left uncultured.

Between the trimmed V and J ends, which lost 4 bases and 1 base, there was a span of 22 bases. Germline V lookup: CDR1 MDHEN, CDR2 SYDVKM. The CDR3 sequence is 18 residues long. Profiling relied on immunoSEQ multiplex PCR, and the TCRdb table lists in-frame clones only, not all of them. The sample has around 4,200 clones, approximately 70% seen once. The source material was cultured CD8+ T cells derived from PBMCs. This TCR derives from a male donor with HIV. The V and J genes are TRBV28 and TRBJ1-1; TRBD1 might be the D (6 bases). The CDR3 protein is CASSSLFTGFHRNTEAFF. In nucleotides, the CDR3 is TGTGCCAGCAGTTCCCTCTTTACAGGGTTTCATAGGAACACTGAAGCTTTCTTT.